Sequencing of this T cell receptor beta chain was carried out in a study of blood T cell repertoires in COVID-19. As for the study in general: Spain, Italy and the United States supplied samples that represented acute and convalescent COVID-19. PBMCs, B-cell-depleted T cells, or T cells provided the cDNA or gDNA that made up the material.

V lost 5 bases to trimming and J lost 8 bases; unmatched junction nucleotides: 8. There are 15 residues in the CDR3. In germline, CDR1 is MNHNY, CDR2 SVGAGI (reference sequence). This table comes from immunoSEQ multiplex PCR, and its TCRdb copy is limited to in-frame clones, with some not included. This sample has about 270,000 clones, with approximately 90% found just once. Enrollees, roughly 18 to 90 years old, lived in about two dozen US areas. V gene TRBV6-6 combines with J gene TRBJ1-4, with 10 bases lining up with TRBD1. The sequenced sample consisted of PBMCs or T cells enriched from blood (not recorded which). This sequence was found in a middle-aged man who had been exposed to COVID-19. CDR3 in DNA: TGTGCCAGCAGTCGATCCGGGACAGGGGAGGAAAAACTGTTTTTT. It yields the protein CASSRSGTGEEKLFF.